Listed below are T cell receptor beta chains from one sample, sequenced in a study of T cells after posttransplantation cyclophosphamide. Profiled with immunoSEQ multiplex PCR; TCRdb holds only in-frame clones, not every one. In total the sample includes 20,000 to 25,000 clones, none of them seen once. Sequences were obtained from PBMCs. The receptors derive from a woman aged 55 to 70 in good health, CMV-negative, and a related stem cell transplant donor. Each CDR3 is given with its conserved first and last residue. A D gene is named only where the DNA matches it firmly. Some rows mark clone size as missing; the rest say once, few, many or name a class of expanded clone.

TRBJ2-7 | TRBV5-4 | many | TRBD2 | CASSLTSGSPYEQYF | TGTGCCAGCAGCCTTACTAGCGGTTCGCCCTACGAGCAGTACTTC
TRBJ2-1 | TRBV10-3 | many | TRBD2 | CAISESSGGVANEQFF | TGTGCCATCAGTGAGTCTTCCGGGGGGGTAGCAAATGAGCAGTTCTTC
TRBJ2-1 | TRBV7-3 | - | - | CASSSTPEGAGFF | TGTGCCAGCAGCTCCACTCCGGAGGGGGCGGGATTCTTC
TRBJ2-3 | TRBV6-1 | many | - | CASSPDYADTQYF | TGTGCCAGCAGTCCTGACTATGCAGATACGCAGTATTTT
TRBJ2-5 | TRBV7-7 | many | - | CASRRGTSIPGETQYF | TGTGCTAGCAGGCGGGGGACATCCATCCCGGGGGAGACCCAGTACTTC
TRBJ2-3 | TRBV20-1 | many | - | CSAEATDTQYF | TGCAGTGCTGAGGCCACAGATACGCAGTATTTT
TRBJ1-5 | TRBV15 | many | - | CATSRYSRGFNQPQHF | TGTGCCACCAGTAGGTACTCCCGGGGTTTTAATCAGCCCCAGCATTTT
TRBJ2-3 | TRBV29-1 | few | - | CSASRSGTDTQYF | TGCAGCGCCTCGAGGAGTGGCACAGATACGCAGTATTTT
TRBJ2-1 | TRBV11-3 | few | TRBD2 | CASSLSGGAGNEQFF | TGTGCCAGCAGCTTAAGCGGGGGGGCCGGTAATGAGCAGTTCTTC
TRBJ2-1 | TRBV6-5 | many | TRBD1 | CASSRQGNEQFF | TGTGCCAGCAGCCGACAGGGTAATGAGCAGTTCTTC
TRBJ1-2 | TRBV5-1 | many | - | CASSQGIDGYTF | TGCGCCAGCAGCCAGGGCATCGATGGCTACACCTTC
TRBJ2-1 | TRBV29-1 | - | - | CSGGSGVSSYNEQFF | TGCAGCGGAGGCTCGGGGGTTAGCTCCTACAATGAGCAGTTCTTC
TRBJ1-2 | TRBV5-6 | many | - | CASSLDRVGAGGYTF | TGTGCCAGCAGCTTGGACAGGGTGGGGGCGGGCGGCTACACCTTC
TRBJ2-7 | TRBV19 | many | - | CASSMEQGTYSEQYF | TGTGCCAGTAGTATGGAGCAGGGGACCTATTCCGAGCAGTACTTC
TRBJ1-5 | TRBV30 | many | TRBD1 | CAWSPGTDQPQHF | TGTGCCTGGAGCCCTGGGACAGATCAGCCCCAGCATTTT
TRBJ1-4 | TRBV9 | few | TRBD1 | CASSVGTGLGNEKLFF | TGTGCCAGCAGCGTCGGGACAGGGCTTGGTAATGAAAAACTGTTTTTT
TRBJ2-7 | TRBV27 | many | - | CASSLFAGSSEQYF | TGTGCCAGCAGTTTATTTGCGGGTTCGTCCGAGCAGTACTTC
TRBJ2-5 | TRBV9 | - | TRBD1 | CASSVSGGKETQYF | TGTGCCAGCAGCGTGTCAGGGGGAAAAGAGACCCAGTACTTC
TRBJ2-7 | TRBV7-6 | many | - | CASSPSLGATYEQYF | TGTGCCAGCAGCCCCTCTTTGGGGGCTACCTACGAGCAGTACTTC
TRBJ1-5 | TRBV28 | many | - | CASSPPVGNQPQHF | TGTGCCAGCAGTCCCCCAGTGGGCAATCAGCCCCAGCATTTT
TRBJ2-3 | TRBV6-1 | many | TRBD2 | CASSGRLAGADTQYF | TGTGCCAGCTCTGGGAGACTAGCGGGGGCAGATACGCAGTATTTT
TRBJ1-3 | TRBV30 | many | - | CAWKVGAGNTIYF | TGTGCCTGGAAAGTCGGTGCTGGAAACACCATATATTTT
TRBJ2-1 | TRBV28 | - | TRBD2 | CASSRLAGGFGNEQFF | TGTGCCAGCAGTAGACTAGCGGGAGGGTTCGGGAATGAGCAGTTCTTC
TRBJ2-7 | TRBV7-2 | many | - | CASSYGGGEQYF | TGTGCCAGCAGCTACGGGGGTGGTGAGCAGTACTTC
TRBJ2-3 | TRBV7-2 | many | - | CASSLRRGRTDTQYF | TGTGCCAGCAGCTTACGACGGGGGAGAACAGATACGCAGTATTTT
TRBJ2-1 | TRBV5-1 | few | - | CASTLGRSRNPNEQFF | TGCGCCAGCACCCTTGGGAGAAGTAGAAATCCCAATGAGCAGTTCTTC
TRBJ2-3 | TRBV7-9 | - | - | CASSLALGPQDSDTQYF | TGTGCCAGCAGCTTAGCGCTCGGCCCTCAGGACTCAGATACGCAGTATTTT
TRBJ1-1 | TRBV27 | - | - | CASSLSHRSALNTEAFF | TGTGCCAGCAGTTTATCGCACCGAAGCGCCTTGAACACTGAAGCTTTCTTT
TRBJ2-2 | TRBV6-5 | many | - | CASSYSGLGLPGELFF | TGTGCCAGCAGTTACTCGGGGCTCGGGTTGCCCGGGGAGCTGTTTTTT
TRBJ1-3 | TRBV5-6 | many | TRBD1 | CASSLGQGKGNTIYF | TGTGCCAGCAGCTTGGGACAGGGGAAGGGAAACACCATATATTTT
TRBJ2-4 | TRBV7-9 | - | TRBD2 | CASSLTSGRQNIQYF | TGTGCCAGCAGCCTGACTAGCGGGAGGCAAAACATTCAGTACTTC
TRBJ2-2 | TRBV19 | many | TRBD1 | CASTTDRAVGELFF | TGTGCCAGTACCACGGACAGGGCGGTCGGGGAGCTGTTTTTT
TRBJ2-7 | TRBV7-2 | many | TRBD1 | CASSPTAWDRSYEQYF | TGTGCCAGCAGCCCGACGGCCTGGGACAGATCCTACGAGCAGTACTTC
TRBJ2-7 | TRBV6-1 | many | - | CASSESGIPEQYF | TGTGCCAGCAGTGAATCGGGGATCCCGGAGCAGTACTTC
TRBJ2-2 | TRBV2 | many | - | CASSLLEGGELFF | TGTGCCAGCAGTTTACTGGAGGGTGGGGAGCTGTTTTTT